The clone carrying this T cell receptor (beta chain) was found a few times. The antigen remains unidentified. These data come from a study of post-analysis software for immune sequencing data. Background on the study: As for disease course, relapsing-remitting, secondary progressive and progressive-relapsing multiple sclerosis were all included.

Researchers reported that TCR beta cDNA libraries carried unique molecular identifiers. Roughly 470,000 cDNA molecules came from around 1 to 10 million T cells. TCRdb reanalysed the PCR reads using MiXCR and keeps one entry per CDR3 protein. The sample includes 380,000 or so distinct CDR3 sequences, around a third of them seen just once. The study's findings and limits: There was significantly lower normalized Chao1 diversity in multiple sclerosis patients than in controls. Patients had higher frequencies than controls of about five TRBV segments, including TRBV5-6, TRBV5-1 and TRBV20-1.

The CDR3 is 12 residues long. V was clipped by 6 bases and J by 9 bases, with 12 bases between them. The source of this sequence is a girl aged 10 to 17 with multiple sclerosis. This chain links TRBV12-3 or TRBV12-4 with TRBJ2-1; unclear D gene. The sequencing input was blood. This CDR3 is CASSPTEGEQFF. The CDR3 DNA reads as TGTGCCAGCAGCCCCACCGAAGGTGAGCAGTTCTTC.